Below, 18 T cell receptor beta chains from the same sample are listed, as sequenced in a study of CD8 T cells in ankylosing spondylitis. Overall study results and limits: For ankylosing spondylitis blood, a TCR beta motif of about eight highly homologous variants appeared characteristic.

Their recognized antigens are unknown. TCRdb reprocessed the 5' RACE reads via MiXCR and lists one record per CDR3 protein. Seen here are hundreds of thousands of distinct CDR3 sequences, roughly 25% observed once, and the top ten hold approximately 1%. Sequenced input: blood, either unsorted or a sorted T cell fraction (not recorded which). These receptors all come from a male donor with ankylosing spondylitis.

This rearrangement joins TRBV12-3 or TRBV12-4 to TRBJ2-3; D unclear. CDR3 length equals 14 residues. V shed 8 bases and J shed 5 bases, with 17 bases lying between them. The CDR3 loop is CASRDWASGDTQYF. CDR3 nucleotide sequence: TGTGCCAGCCGCGACTGGGCCTCCGGAGATACGCAGTATTTT.

The chain links TRBV24-1 to TRBJ2-1, with TRBD2 matching over 9 bases. Losses at the gene ends were 3 bases for V and 9 bases for J; bases not matched to a gene: 17. This CDR3 spans 18 amino acids. The germline gives CDR1 KGHDR, CDR2 SFDVKD. The DNA for the CDR3 is TGTGCCACCAGTGATGCCGCACCTCCGGGACTAGCTTTCGGTGAGCAGTTCTTC. Protein sequence: CATSDAAPPGLAFGEQFF.

This clonotype has only one observation. The chain combines TRBV18 with TRBJ1-3, with D unresolved. The V gene's germline CDR1 is KGHSH and CDR2 LQKENI. V was pared by 2 bases and J by 4 bases, with 9 bases between. The CDR3 has 14 amino acids. The CDR3 sequence is CASSPINEGNTIYF. CDR3 DNA: TGTGCCAGCTCACCAATAAATGAAGGAAACACCATATATTTT. Together with reference TRBV18 and TRBJ1-3, the CDR3 gives the full variable domain: NAGVMQNPRHLVRRRGQEARLRCSPMKGHSHVYWYRQLPEEGLKFMVYLQKENIIDESGMPKERFSAEFPKEGPSILRIQQVVRGDSAAYFCASSPINEGNTIYFGEGSWLTVV.

This clonotype appeared a few times. This chain's CDR3 is CASSRRAGNTGELFF. DNA for the CDR3: TGCGCCAGCAGCCGGCGGGCAGGAAACACCGGGGAGCTGTTTTTT. This chain links TRBV5-1 with TRBJ2-2, with D possibly matching TRBD2 (5 bases). V was shortened by 4 bases and J by 2 bases, with 12 bases between the two germline ends. The length of the CDR3 is 15 residues. Looked up from germline, CDR1 is SGHRS and CDR2 is YFSETQ.

This clonotype was counted between two and nine times. The V call is TRBV2, the J call TRBJ2-3; D ambiguous. Germline assignment: CDR1 SNHLY and CDR2 FYNNEI. V shed 4 bases and J shed 2 bases, with 4 bases lying between them. The CDR3 loop spans 12 amino acids. The CDR3 sequence is CASSASTDTQYF. In DNA, the CDR3 is TGTGCCAGCAGTGCTTCCACAGATACGCAGTATTTT.

A few counts support this clonotype. The V call is TRBV5-1, the J call TRBJ2-5; D ambiguous. This CDR3 is built from 13 residues. V was trimmed by 3 bases and J by 5 bases, leaving 11 bases between them. The germline CDR1 and CDR2 sequences are SGHRS and YFSETQ. CDR3 region: CASSSIPAETQYF. CDR3 coding DNA: TGCGCCAGCAGCTCCATACCGGCGGAGACCCAGTACTTC.

This clonotype was counted only a few times. The gene calls are TRBV16 and TRBJ1-5; D is possibly TRBD1 (5 bases). Germline V gene sequence: CDR1 KGHSY, CDR2 FQNENV. This CDR3 region has 15 residues. V dropped 4 bases and J dropped 3 bases, with 13 bases sitting between them. Written as DNA, the CDR3 is TGTGCCAGCAGCCCCCAGGGATCCTCCAATCAGCCCCAGCATTTT. Amino acids: CASSPQGSSNQPQHF.

The chain has TRBV24-1 and TRBJ2-3; no clear D. This CDR3 has 17 residues. CDR1 KGHDR and CDR2 SFDVKD come from the germline V gene. V was shortened by 3 bases and J by 4 bases, with 19 bases between the two germline ends. The CDR3 nucleotides read TGTGCCACCAGTGATCTGAAAACCAGCGAGCTCCCAGATACGCAGTATTTT. This codes for CATSDLKTSELPDTQYF.

V is TRBV15 and J is TRBJ1-5; a possible D gene is TRBD1 (5 bases). With 5 bases removed from V and 2 bases from J, the gap between germline ends came to 16 bases. Germline-derived CDR1 and CDR2 are LNHNV and YYDKDF (reference sequence). The CDR3 is 16 amino acids. The CDR3 here is CATSHGTATGNQPQHF. In nucleotides, the CDR3 is TGTGCCACCAGCCACGGGACGGCGACAGGCAATCAGCCCCAGCATTTT.

The chain is built from TRBV5-1 and TRBJ2-1; a possible D gene is TRBD2 (6 bases). Germline V CDR1 and CDR2: SGHRS, YFSETQ. The CDR3 sequence is 14 residues long. Trimming removed 7 bases from V and 0 bases from J, with 11 bases in between. The chain's CDR3 is CASGGASSYNEQFF. CDR3 nucleotide sequence: TGCGCCAGCGGCGGGGCGAGCTCCTACAATGAGCAGTTCTTC.

This clonotype was found a few times. The V and J genes are TRBV12-3 or TRBV12-4 and TRBJ1-1, with a weak D call TRBD1 (6 bases). This CDR3 region has 12 residues. Between the trimmed V and J ends, which lost 6 bases and 12 bases, there was a span of 17 bases. CDR3 sequence (DNA): TGTGCCAGCAGGTCAGGGGCACCCGAGACTTTCTTT. The encoded protein is CASRSGAPETFF.

The sample holds many counts of this clonotype. The V and J genes are TRBV7-2 and TRBJ2-7, with no clear D. The V gene's germline CDR1 is SGHTA and CDR2 FQGNSA. The CDR3 extends over 13 amino acids. V was cut by 3 bases and J by 0 bases, with 6 bases left in between. DNA for the CDR3: TGTGCCAGCAGCTTGTCACGCTCCTACGAGCAGTACTTC. Its protein is CASSLSRSYEQYF.

The J gene is TRBJ1-1, the V gene TRBV12-3 or TRBV12-4; TRBD1 matches 8 bases. The CDR3 is made up of 15 amino acids. J gave up 1 base and V 4 bases, and 5 bases lay outside the gene matches. The CDR3 DNA follows: TGTGCCAGCAGTTCCCAGGGGGCCCCGAACACTGAAGCTTTCTTT. Its protein is CASSSQGAPNTEAFF.

This clonotype was seen more than once but under ten times. The CDR3 region has the DNA TGCGCCAGCAGCCCGCGGACCGGGAAGTTGAACACTGAAGCTTTCTTT. Amino acid sequence: CASSPRTGKLNTEAFF. The chain has TRBV5-1 and TRBJ1-1; D not certain. The CDR3 covers 16 residues. Germline lookup yields CDR1 SGHRS and CDR2 YFSETQ. Trimming took 4 bases from V and 0 from J, leaving 16 bases between them.

This clonotype has only a few counts. This chain joins TRBV6-1 and TRBJ2-1; 13 nucleotides match TRBD2. CDR1 MNHNS and CDR2 SASEGT come from the germline V gene. The V and J ends lost 6 bases and 1 base, in that order; junction bases with no gene match: 3. CDR3 size: 16 residues. CDR3 region: CASRATSGRSYNEQFF. The CDR3 DNA sequence: TGTGCCAGCAGAGCGACTAGCGGGAGGTCCTACAATGAGCAGTTCTTC.

The chain joins TRBV20-1 to TRBJ1-1, with 10 bases that match TRBD1. The CDR3 is 14 residues long. With 0 bases clipped from V and 5 bases from J, the junction kept 3 bases outside the gene matches. Germline CDR1 is DFQATT and CDR2 is SNEGSKA (reference sequence). CDR3 sequence: CSAREWDRGTEAFF. The CDR3 bases are TGCAGTGCTAGAGAATGGGACAGGGGAACTGAAGCTTTCTTT.

This clonotype was seen a handful of times. This rearrangement joins TRBV12-3 or TRBV12-4 to TRBJ2-1; 9 positions match TRBD2. The CDR3 is made up of 14 amino acids. Trimming cost V 5 bases and J 6 bases; bases outside gene matches: 5. CDR3 protein: CASSRSGRSNEQFF. The CDR3 nucleotides are TGTGCCAGCAGTAGAAGCGGGAGGAGCAATGAGCAGTTCTTC.

This sequence joins TRBV12-5 and TRBJ2-7; maybe TRBD2 (6 bases). The length of the CDR3 is 13 residues. CDR1 and CDR2 from the germline V gene are LGHNT and FRNRAP. Trimming took 4 bases from V and 6 from J, leaving 13 bases between them. The CDR3 DNA reads TGTGCTAGTGGTTCGGGGGTTCCAGGCGAGCAGTACGTC. Its translation: CASGSGVPGEQYV.